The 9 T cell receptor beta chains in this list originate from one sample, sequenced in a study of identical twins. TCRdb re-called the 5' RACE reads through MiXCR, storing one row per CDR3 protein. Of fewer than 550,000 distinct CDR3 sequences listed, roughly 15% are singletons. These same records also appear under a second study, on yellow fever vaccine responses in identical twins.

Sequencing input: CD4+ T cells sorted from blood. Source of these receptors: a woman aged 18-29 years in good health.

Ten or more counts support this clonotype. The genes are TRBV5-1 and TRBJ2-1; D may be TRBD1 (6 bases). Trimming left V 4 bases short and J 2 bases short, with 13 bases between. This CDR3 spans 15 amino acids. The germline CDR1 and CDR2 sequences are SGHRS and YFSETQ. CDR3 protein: CASSTSTGPYNEQFF. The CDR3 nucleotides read TGCGCCAGCAGCACTTCGACAGGTCCCTACAATGAGCAGTTCTTC.

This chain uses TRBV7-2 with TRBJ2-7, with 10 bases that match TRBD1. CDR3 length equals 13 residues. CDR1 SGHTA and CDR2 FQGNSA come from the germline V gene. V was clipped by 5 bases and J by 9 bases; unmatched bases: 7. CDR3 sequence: CASSLGQGGGQYF. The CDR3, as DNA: TGTGCCAGCAGCCTCGGACAGGGGGGCGGGCAGTACTTC.

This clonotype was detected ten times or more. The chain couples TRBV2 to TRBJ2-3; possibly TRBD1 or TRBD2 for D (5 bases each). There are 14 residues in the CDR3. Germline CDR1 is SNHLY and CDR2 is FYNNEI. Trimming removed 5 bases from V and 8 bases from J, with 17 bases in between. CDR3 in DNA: TGTGCCAGCAGTCCAGGACAAGCCGGGGCTACGCAGTATTTT. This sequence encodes CASSPGQAGATQYF.

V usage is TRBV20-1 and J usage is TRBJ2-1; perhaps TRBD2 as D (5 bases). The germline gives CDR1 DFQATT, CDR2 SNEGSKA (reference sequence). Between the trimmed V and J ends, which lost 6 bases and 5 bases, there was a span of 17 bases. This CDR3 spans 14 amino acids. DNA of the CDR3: TGCAGTGCCAGTCGATGGGGAGAGGACAATGAGCAGTTCTTC. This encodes CSASRWGEDNEQFF.

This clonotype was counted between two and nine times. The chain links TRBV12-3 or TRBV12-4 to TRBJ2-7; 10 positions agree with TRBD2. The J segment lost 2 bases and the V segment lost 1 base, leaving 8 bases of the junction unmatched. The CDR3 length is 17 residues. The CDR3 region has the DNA TGTGCCAGCAGTTTAGAGTCTAGCGGGGGCCAAGCCTACGAGCAGTACTTC. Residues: CASSLESSGGQAYEQYF.

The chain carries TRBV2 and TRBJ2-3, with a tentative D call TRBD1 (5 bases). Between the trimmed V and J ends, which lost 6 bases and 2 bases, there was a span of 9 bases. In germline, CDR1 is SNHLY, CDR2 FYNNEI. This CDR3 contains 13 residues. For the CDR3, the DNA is TGTGCCAGCAGGGGGCTTTACACAGATACGCAGTATTTT. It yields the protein CASRGLYTDTQYF.

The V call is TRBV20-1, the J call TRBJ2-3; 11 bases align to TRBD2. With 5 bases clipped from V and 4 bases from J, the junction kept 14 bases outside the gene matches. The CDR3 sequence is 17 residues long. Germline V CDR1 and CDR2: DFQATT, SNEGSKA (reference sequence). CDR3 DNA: TGCAGTGCTTCCCCCGTTAGCGGGAGGGCGATGGCAGATACGCAGTATTTT. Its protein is CSASPVSGRAMADTQYF.

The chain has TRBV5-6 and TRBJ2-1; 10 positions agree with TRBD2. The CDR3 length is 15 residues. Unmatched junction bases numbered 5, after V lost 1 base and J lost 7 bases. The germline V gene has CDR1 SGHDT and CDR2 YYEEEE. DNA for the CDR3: TGTGCCAGCAGCTTGCCTAGCGGGAGTTTGAATGAGCAGTTCTTC. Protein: CASSLPSGSLNEQFF.

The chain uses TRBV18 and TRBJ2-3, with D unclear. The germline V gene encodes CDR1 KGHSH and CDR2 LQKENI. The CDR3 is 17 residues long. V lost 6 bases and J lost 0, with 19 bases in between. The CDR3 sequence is CASSLNGGLGSTDTQYF. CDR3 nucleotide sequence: TGTGCCAGCTCGCTCAACGGCGGTCTGGGAAGCACAGATACGCAGTATTTT.